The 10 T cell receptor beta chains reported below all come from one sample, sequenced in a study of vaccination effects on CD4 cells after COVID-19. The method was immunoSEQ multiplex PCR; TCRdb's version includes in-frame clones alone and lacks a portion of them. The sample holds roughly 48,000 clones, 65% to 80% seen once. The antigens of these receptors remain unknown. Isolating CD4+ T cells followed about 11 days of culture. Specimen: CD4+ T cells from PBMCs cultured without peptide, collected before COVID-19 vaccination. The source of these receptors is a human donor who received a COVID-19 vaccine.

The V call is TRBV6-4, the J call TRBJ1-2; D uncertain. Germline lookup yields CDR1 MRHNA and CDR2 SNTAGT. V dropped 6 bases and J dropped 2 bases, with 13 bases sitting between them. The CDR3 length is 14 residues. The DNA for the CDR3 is TGTGCCAGCAGAAGGTCGGCAGAAAACTATGGCTACACCTTC. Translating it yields CASRRSAENYGYTF.

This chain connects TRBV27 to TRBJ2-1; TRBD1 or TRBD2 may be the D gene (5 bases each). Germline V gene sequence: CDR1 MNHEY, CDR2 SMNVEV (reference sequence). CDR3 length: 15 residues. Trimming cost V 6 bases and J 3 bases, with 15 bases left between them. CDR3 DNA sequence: TGTGCCAGCAGCCGGGACCGACCCCTCTACAATGAGCAGTTCTTC. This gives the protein CASSRDRPLYNEQFF.

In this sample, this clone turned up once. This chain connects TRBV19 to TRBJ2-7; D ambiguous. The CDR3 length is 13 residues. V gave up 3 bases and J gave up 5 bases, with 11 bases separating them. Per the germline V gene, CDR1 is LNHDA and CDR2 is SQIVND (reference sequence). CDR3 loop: CASSISGFNEQYF. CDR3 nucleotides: TGTGCCAGTAGTATTTCCGGGTTCAACGAGCAGTACTTC.

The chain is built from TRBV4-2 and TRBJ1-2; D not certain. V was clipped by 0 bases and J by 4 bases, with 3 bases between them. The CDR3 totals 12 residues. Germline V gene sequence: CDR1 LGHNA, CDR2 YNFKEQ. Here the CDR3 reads CASSQDRYGYTF. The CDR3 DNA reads TGTGCCAGCAGCCAAGATCGCTATGGCTACACCTTC.

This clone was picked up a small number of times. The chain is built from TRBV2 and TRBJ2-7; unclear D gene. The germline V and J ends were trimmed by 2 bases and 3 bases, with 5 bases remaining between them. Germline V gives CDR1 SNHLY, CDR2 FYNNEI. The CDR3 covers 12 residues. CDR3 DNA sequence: TGTGCCAGCAGTGAATCCTACTACGAGCAGTACTTC. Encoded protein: CASSESYYEQYF.

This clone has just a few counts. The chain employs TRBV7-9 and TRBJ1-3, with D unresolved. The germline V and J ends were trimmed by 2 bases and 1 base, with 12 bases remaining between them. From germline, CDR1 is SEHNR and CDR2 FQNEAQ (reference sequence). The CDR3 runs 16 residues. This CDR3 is CASSLYGRRSGNTIYF. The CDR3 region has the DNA TGTGCCAGCAGCTTATACGGGCGTCGGTCTGGAAACACCATATATTTT.

The CDR3 DNA reads as TGTGCCAGCCTACCTTCGACAGCCCTCTATGGCTACACCTTC. Protein product: CASLPSTALYGYTF. The chain combines TRBV6-5 with TRBJ1-2; D perhaps matches TRBD1 (5 bases). Germline loops: CDR1 MNHEY, CDR2 SVGAGI. This CDR3 comprises 14 residues. V was clipped by 8 bases and J by 4 bases, with 17 bases between them.

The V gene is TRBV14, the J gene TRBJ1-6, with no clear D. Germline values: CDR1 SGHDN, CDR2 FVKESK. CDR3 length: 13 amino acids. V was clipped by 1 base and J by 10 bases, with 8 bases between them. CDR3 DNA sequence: TGTGCCAGCAGCCAAGGTCTTCGATCACCCCTCCACTTT. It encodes CASSQGLRSPLHF.

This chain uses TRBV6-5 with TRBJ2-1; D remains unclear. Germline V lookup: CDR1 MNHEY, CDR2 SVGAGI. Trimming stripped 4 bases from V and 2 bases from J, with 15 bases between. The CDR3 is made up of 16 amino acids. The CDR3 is CASSSFNGNPYNEQFF. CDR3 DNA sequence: TGTGCCAGCAGTTCTTTTAACGGAAACCCCTACAATGAGCAGTTCTTC.

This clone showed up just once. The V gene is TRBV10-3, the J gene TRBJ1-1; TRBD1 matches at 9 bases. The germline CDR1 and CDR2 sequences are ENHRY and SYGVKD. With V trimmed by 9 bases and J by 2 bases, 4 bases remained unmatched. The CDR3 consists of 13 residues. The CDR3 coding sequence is TGTGCCATGGGACAGGGTAGTAACACTGAAGCTTTCTTT. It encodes CAMGQGSNTEAFF.